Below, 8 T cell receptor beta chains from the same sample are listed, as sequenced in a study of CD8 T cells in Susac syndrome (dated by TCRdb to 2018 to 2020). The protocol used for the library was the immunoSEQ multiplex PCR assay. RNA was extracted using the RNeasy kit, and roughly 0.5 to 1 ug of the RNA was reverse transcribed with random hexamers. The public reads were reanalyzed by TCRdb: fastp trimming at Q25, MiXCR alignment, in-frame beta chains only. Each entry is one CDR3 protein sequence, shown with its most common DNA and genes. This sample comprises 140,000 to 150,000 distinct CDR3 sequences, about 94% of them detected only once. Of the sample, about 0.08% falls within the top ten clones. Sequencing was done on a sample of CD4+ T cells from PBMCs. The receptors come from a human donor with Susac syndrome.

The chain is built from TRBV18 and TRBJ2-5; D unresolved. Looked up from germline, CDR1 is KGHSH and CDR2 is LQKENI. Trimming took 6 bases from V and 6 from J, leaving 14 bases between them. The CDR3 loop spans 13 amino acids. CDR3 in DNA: TGTGCCAGCTCTCGCGGACCTGAACAGACCCAGTACTTC. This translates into CASSRGPEQTQYF.

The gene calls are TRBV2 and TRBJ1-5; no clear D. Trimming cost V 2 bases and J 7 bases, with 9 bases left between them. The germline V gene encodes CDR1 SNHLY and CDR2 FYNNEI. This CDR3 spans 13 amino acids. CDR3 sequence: CASSELPGQPQHF. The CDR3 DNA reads TGTGCCAGCAGTGAACTCCCCGGGCAGCCCCAGCATTTT.

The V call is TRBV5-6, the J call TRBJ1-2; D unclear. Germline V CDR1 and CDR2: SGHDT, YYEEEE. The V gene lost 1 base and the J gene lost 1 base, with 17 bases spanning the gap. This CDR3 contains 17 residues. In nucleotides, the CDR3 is TGTGCCAGCAGCTTGACCAGACTTGGACTGATTAACTATGGCTACACCTTC. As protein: CASSLTRLGLINYGYTF.

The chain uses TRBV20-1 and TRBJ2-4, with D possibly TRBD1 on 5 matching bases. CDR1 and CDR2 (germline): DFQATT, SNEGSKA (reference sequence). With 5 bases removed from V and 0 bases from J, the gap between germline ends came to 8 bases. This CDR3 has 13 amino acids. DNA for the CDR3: TGCAGTGCTGGACAAGTAGCCAAAAACATTCAGTACTTC. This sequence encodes CSAGQVAKNIQYF.

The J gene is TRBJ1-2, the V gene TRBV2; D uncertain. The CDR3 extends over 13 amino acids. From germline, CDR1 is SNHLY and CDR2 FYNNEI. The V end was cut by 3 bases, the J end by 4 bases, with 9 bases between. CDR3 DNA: TGTGCCAGCAGTGACAGTAGGAGCTATGGCTACACCTTC. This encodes CASSDSRSYGYTF.

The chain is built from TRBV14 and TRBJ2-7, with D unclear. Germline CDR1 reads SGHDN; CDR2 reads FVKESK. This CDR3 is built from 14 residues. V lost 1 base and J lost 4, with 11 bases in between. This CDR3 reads CASSQASQSYEQYF. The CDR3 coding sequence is TGTGCCAGCAGCCAAGCGAGCCAATCTTACGAGCAGTACTTC.

The DNA of the CDR3 is TGCAGCACGGGACTCCAGAGCACAGATACGCAGTATTTT. Encoded protein: CSTGLQSTDTQYF. The chain links TRBV29-1 to TRBJ2-3; D may be TRBD2 (6 bases). Germline values: CDR1 SQVTM, CDR2 ANQGSEA. V lost 8 bases to trimming and J lost 0 bases, with 12 bases between them. The CDR3 contains 13 residues.

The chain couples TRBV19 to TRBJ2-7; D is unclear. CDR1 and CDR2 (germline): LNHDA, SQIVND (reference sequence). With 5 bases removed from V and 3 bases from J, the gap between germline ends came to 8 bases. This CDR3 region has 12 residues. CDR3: CASSAGVYEQYF. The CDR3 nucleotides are TGTGCCAGTAGTGCAGGAGTCTACGAGCAGTACTTC. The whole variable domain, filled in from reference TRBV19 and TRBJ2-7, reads DGGITQSPKYLFRKEGQNVTLSCEQNLNHDAMYWYRQDPGQGLRLIYYSQIVNDFQKGDIAEGYSVSREKKESFPLTVTSAQKNPTAFYLCASSAGVYEQYFGPGTRLTVT.